This T cell receptor (beta chain) was recorded in a study of human T cells and chemical hapten exposure. Background on the study: Patch tests put 0.01% DPC on the upper back, read at 6 days. Broader study findings: No change in TCRs above 1 in 1000 frequency was produced by DPC sensitization.

The CDR3 totals 12 residues. Germline assignment: CDR1 DFQATT and CDR2 SNEGSKA (reference sequence). Trimming removed 4 bases at V and 3 bases at J, with 10 bases between. Time point: pre-sensitization, week 0. The sample's treatment: therapeutic diphenylcyclopropenone sensitization with weekly scalp DPC. TCRdb independently ran MiXCR on the RACE reads; one entry per CDR3 protein. The sample has nearly 110,000 distinct CDR3 sequences, approximately 12% seen once. Remarks on this clonotype: The antigen remains unidentified.

The origin of this receptor is a woman aged 50 to 65 with alopecia areata. Some clones in this sample may be carry-over from other donors' samples. The chain uses TRBV20-1 and TRBJ2-7, with D possibly TRBD1 on 6 matching bases. Sequenced material: whole blood, taken in connection with sensitization to the hapten diphenylcyclopropenone (DPC). CDR3 bases: TGCAGTGCTATCAAACAGGGCTACGAGCAGTACTTC. Its translation is CSAIKQGYEQYF.